Presented here are 7 T cell receptor beta chains from one specimen sequenced in a study of Tregs in tolerant kidney transplant recipients. Related graft donors supplied nonmyeloablative bone marrow transplants, and mixed chimerism was transient. The assay was immunoSEQ multiplex PCR, and TCRdb's table has in-frame clones only and misses some. The sample has roughly 52,000 clones, about 90% seen once; the top ten hold nearly 15%. This sample comprised CD8+ T cells from blood (PBMCs), obtained 24 months after the transplant. These receptor sequences come from a human patient who received a combined kidney and bone marrow transplant. T cells may partly derive from the graft donor.

This rearrangement joins TRBV30 to TRBJ2-3, with D maybe TRBD2 (6 bases). The CDR3 length is 14 residues. With 5 bases removed from V and 5 bases from J, the gap between germline ends came to 17 bases. Germline V CDR1 and CDR2: GTSNPN, SVGIG (reference sequence). CDR3 region: CAWATGAEGDTQYF. Written as DNA, the CDR3 is TGTGCCTGGGCAACCGGGGCGGAGGGAGATACGCAGTATTTT.

The J gene is TRBJ2-2, the V gene TRBV7-8; 7 bases match TRBD1. The germline gives CDR1 SGHVS, CDR2 FQNEAQ. The CDR3 spans 12 residues. With V trimmed by 8 bases and J by 7 bases, 4 bases remained unmatched. The CDR3 nucleotides read TGTGCCAGCTGCTACAGGGGCGGGGAGCTGTTTTTT. Translating gives CASCYRGGELFF.

CDR3 DNA: TGTGCCAGCAGTCTGGGACTAGCGACAGATACGCAGTATTTT. This encodes CASSLGLATDTQYF. The chain recombines TRBV27 with TRBJ2-3; the match to TRBD2 covers 10 bases. V lost 5 bases to trimming and J lost 3 bases; unmatched junction nucleotides: 2. The CDR3 consists of 14 residues. In germline, CDR1 is MNHEY, CDR2 SMNVEV (reference sequence).

The V and J genes are TRBV27 and TRBJ2-7, with 7 bases that match TRBD2. This CDR3 comprises 14 residues. The germline gives CDR1 MNHEY, CDR2 SMNVEV (reference sequence). After removal of 5 bases from V and 3 bases from J, the junction contained 7 bases not matched to a gene. Here the CDR3 DNA reads TGTGCCAGCAGTCCGTGGGGGGGGTACTACGAGCAGTACTTC. This codes for CASSPWGGYYEQYF.

The genes are TRBV2 and TRBJ2-5, with a tentative D call TRBD1 (6 bases). The CDR3 is 18 residues long. Deletions cut 0 bases from V and 2 bases from J, with 19 bases between. CDR1 is SNHLY and CDR2 is FYNNEI in the germline V gene. The CDR3 bases are TGTGCCAGCAGTGAAGCGCTTCGGGCAGGGGTTAAACAAGAGACCCAGTACTTC. Amino acid sequence: CASSEALRAGVKQETQYF.

The chain couples TRBV19 to TRBJ1-2, with 12 bases fitting TRBD1. The CDR3 sequence is 15 residues long. Germline V gene data show CDR1 as LNHDA and CDR2 as SQIVND (reference sequence). After removal of 4 bases from V and 5 bases from J, the junction contained 5 bases not matched to a gene. The CDR3 coding sequence is TGTGCCAGTAGTACCGGGACAGGGGGCCAATATGGCTACACCTTC. It specifies CASSTGTGGQYGYTF.

This rearrangement joins TRBV4-1 to TRBJ2-7; 10 bases align to TRBD1. The CDR3 runs 15 residues. Germline assignment: CDR1 MGHRA and CDR2 YSYEKL. The V gene end was trimmed by 3 bases and the J gene end by 3 bases; junction bases not matched to a gene: 5. This CDR3 is CASSHGTGASYEQYF. For the CDR3, the DNA is TGCGCCAGCAGCCACGGGACAGGGGCCAGCTACGAGCAGTACTTC.